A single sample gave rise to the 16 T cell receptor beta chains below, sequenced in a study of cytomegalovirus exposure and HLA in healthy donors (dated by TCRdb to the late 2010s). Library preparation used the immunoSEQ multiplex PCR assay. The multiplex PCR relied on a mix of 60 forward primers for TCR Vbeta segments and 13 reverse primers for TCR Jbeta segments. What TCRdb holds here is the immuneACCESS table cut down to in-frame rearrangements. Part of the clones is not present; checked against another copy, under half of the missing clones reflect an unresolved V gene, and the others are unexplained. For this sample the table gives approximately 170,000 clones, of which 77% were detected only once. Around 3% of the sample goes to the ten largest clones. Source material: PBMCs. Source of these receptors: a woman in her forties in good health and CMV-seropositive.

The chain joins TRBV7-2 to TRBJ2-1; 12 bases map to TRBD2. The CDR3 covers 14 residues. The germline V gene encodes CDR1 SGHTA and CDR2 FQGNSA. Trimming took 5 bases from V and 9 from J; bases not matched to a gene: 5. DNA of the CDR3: TGTGCCAGCAGCGTCCTAGCGGGGGGGGGTGAGCAGTTCTTC. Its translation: CASSVLAGGGEQFF.

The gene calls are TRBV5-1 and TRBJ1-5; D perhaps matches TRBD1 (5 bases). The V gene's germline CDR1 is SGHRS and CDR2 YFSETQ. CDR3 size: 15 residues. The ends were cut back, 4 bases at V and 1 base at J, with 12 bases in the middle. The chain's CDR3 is CASSQGLSSNQPQHF. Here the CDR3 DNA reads TGCGCCAGCAGCCAGGGACTCTCAAGCAATCAGCCCCAGCATTTT.

The chain's CDR3 is CVVGPRGSGNTIYF. DNA of the CDR3: TGTGTCGTGGGGCCCAGGGGATCTGGAAACACCATATATTTT. The V gene is TRBV6-5, the J gene TRBJ1-3; weak D call: TRBD1 (6 bases). The CDR3 consists of 14 residues. The germline V gene encodes CDR1 MNHEY and CDR2 SVGAGI.

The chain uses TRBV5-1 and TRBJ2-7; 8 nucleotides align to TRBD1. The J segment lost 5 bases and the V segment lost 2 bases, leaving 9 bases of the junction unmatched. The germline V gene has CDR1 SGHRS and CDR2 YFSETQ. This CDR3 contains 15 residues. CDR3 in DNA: TGCGCCAGCAGCTTAACAGGGGGAAGGTTGGACGAGCAGTACTTC. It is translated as CASSLTGGRLDEQYF.

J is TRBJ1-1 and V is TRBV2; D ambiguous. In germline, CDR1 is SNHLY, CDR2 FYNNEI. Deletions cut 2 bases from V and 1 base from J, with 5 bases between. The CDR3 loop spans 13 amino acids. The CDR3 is CASSELPNTEAFF. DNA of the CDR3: TGTGCCAGCAGTGAACTTCCGAACACTGAAGCTTTCTTT. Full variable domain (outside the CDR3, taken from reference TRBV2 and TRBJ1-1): EPEVTQTPSHQVTQMGQEVILRCVPISNHLYFYWYRQILGQKVEFLVSFYNNEISEKSEIFDDQFSVERPDGSNFTLKIRSTKLEDSAMYFCASSELPNTEAFFGQGTRLTVV.

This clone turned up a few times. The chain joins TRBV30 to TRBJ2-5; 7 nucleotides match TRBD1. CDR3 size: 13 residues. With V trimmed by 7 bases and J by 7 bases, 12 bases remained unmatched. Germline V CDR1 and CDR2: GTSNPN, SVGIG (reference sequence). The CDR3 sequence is CASNPTGVVTQYF. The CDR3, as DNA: TGTGCCTCTAATCCAACAGGGGTAGTGACCCAGTACTTC.

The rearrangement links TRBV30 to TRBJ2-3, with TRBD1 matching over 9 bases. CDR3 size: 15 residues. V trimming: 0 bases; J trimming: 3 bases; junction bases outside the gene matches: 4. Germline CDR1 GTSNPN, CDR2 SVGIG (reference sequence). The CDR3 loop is CAWSVLDRGTDTQYF. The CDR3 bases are TGTGCCTGGAGTGTACTGGACAGGGGTACAGATACGCAGTATTTT.

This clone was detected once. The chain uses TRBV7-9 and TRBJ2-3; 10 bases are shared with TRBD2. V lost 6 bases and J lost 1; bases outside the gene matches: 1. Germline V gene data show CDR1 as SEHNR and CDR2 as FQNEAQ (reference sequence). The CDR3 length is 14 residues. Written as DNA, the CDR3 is TGTGCCAGCAGTCTAGCGGGGGGCACAGATACGCAGTATTTT. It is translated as CASSLAGGTDTQYF.

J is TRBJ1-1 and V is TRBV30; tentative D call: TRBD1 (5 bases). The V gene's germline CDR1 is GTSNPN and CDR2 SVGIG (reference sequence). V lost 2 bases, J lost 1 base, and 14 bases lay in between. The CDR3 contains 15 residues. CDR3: CAWSPGGAGNTEAFF. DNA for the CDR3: TGTGCCTGGAGTCCTGGTGGGGCAGGGAACACTGAAGCTTTCTTT.

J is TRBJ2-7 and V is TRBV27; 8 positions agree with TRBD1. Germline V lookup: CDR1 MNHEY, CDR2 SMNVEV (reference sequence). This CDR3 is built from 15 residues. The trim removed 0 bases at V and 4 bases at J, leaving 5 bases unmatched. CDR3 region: CASSLSDRVLYEQYF. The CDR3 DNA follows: TGTGCCAGCAGTTTATCGGACAGGGTGTTGTACGAGCAGTACTTC.

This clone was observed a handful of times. CDR3 amino acids: CASSFTGAGSSYEQYF. The DNA for the CDR3 is TGTGCCAGCAGCTTTACAGGGGCCGGGTCCTCCTACGAGCAGTACTTC. The chain joins TRBV28 to TRBJ2-7; 7 bases align to TRBD1. The junction had 11 bases not matched to a gene; V was cut back by 6 bases and J by 0 bases. The V gene's germline CDR1 is MDHEN and CDR2 SYDVKM. The CDR3 is made up of 16 amino acids.

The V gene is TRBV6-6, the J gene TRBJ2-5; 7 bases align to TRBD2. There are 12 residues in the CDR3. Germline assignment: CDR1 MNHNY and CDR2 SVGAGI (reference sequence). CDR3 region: CAAGRGEVTQYF. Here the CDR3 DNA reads TGTGCAGCAGGTCGGGGGGAGGTGACCCAGTACTTC.

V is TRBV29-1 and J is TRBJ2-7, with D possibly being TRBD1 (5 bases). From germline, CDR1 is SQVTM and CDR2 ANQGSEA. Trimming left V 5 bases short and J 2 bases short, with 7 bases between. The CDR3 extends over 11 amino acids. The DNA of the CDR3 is TGCAGCGTTCAGGGCCCCTACGAGCAGTACTTC. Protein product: CSVQGPYEQYF.

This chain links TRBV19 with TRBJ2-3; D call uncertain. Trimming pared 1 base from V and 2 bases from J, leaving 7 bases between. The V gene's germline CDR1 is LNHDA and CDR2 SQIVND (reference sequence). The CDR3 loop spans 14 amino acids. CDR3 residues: CASSIGRITDTQYF. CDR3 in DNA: TGTGCCAGTAGTATAGGCAGAATCACAGATACGCAGTATTTT.

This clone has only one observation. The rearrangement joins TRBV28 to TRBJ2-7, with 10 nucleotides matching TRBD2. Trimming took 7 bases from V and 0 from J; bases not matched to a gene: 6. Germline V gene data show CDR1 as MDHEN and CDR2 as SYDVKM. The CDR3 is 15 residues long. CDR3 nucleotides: TGTGCCAGCACGACTAGCGGGTTTAGCTCCTACGAGCAGTACTTC. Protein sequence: CASTTSGFSSYEQYF.

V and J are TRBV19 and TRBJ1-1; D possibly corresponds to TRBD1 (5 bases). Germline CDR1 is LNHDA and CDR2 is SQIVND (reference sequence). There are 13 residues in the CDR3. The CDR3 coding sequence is TGTGGGGCCGGGGAGGGGCTGGGGTCTAGGGCTTTCTTT. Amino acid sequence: CGAGEGLGSRAFF.